These T cell receptor beta chains were read from a single sample in a study of Tregs in tolerant kidney transplant recipients. Sequenced by immunoSEQ multiplex PCR; TCRdb stores in-frame clones only, minus some. The sample has 85,000 to 90,000 clones, approximately 94% seen once. The sequenced sample consisted of CD8+ T cells from blood. All receptors come from a human donor in good health. Each CDR3 is given with its conserved first and last residue. A D gene is named only where the DNA matches it firmly.

j_call	v_call	d_call	cdr3_aa	cdr3_nt
TRBJ2-7	TRBV7-2	TRBD1	CASSSTYRGLSYEQYF	TGTGCCAGCAGCTCCACCTACAGGGGTCTTAGCTACGAGCAGTACTTC
TRBJ1-5	TRBV4-1	NA	CASSPITLGGLDQPQHF	TGCGCCAGCAGCCCAATAACGTTGGGCGGACTTGATCAGCCCCAGCATTTT
TRBJ1-1	TRBV19	NA	CASSDTGVNTEAFF	TGTGCCAGTAGTGACACTGGAGTGAACACTGAAGCTTTCTTT
TRBJ2-6	TRBV7-6	NA	CASSPIFSGANVLTF	TGTGCCAGCAGCCCGATATTCTCTGGGGCCAACGTCCTGACTTTC
TRBJ2-7	TRBV29-1	NA	CSVEAGNNYEQYF	TGCAGCGTTGAGGCGGGGAATAACTACGAGCAGTACTTC
TRBJ2-7	TRBV7-9	NA	CASSLPHRGLSSYEQYF	TGTGCCAGCAGCTTACCCCACAGGGGACTAAGCTCCTACGAGCAGTACTTC
TRBJ2-2	TRBV9	TRBD2	CASSLPGEGGELFF	TGTGCCAGCAGCCTCCCCGGGGAGGGCGGGGAGCTGTTTTTT
TRBJ2-7	TRBV10-3	TRBD1	CATEGAETYEQYF	TGTGCCACCGAGGGGGCGGAGACCTACGAGCAGTACTTC
TRBJ1-1	TRBV27	NA	CASGWPEGEAFF	TGTGCCAGCGGATGGCCAGAGGGTGAAGCTTTCTTT
TRBJ2-7	TRBV13	TRBD2	CASSPRVAGGNSYEQYF	TGTGCCAGCAGCCCCCGAGTTGCGGGGGGAAACTCCTACGAGCAGTACTTC
TRBJ1-5	TRBV27	NA	CASRPQGSGQPQHF	TGTGCCAGCAGGCCACAGGGTTCGGGACAGCCCCAGCATTTT